The next 30 T cell receptor beta chains were all read from a single sample in a study of CD8 T cells in ankylosing spondylitis. TCRdb re-called the 5' RACE reads through MiXCR, storing one row per CDR3 protein. The table lists 160,000 or so distinct CDR3 sequences, just over 9.5% of them singletons, with around 16% in the top ten. Sample: blood, either unsorted or a sorted T cell fraction (not recorded which). The receptors shown here come from a female donor with ankylosing spondylitis or in good health (not recorded which).

The chain combines TRBV4-3 with TRBJ1-1, with D perhaps TRBD1 (5 bases). The CDR3 is 15 amino acids. The V end lost 6 bases, the J end lost 0 bases, and 14 bases lay between the germline ends. Germline V gene lookup returns CDR1 LGHNA and CDR2 YSLEER. The CDR3: CASSPGRLMNTEAFF. CDR3 nucleotide sequence: TGCGCCAGCAGTCCGGGGCGGTTAATGAACACTGAAGCTTTCTTT.

This clonotype occurred a few times. This chain uses TRBV24-1 with TRBJ1-5, with TRBD1 as a possible D gene (5 bases). Per germline, CDR1 KGHDR and CDR2 SFDVKD. This CDR3 has 18 amino acids. V gave up 0 bases and J gave up 7 bases, with 21 bases separating them. The CDR3 bases are TGTGCCACCAGTGATTTGGTTAGCCGCGGGGACTCCAAACAGCCCCAGCATTTT. Translated, it gives CATSDLVSRGDSKQPQHF.

This clonotype was found a few times. This chain joins TRBV28 and TRBJ2-7; no clear D. Germline assignment: CDR1 MDHEN and CDR2 SYDVKM. Trimming shortened V by 5 bases and J by 7 bases, and 6 bases separated the two germline ends. The CDR3 runs to 10 residues. CDR3 nucleotide sequence: TGTGCCAGCAGTAAGGCGGAGCAGTACTTC. Its protein is CASSKAEQYF.

The chain has TRBV3-1 and TRBJ2-1; no clear D. The ends were cut back, 3 bases at V and 5 bases at J, with 5 bases in the middle. CDR1 LGHDT and CDR2 YNNKEL come from the germline V gene (reference sequence). The CDR3 has 12 amino acids. CDR3 region: CASSHYNNEQFF. CDR3 coding DNA: TGTGCCAGCAGCCACTATAACAATGAGCAGTTCTTC.

The V and J genes are TRBV20-1 and TRBJ2-1, with D maybe TRBD1 (5 bases). The CDR3 runs to 11 residues. From germline, CDR1 is DFQATT and CDR2 SNEGSKA (reference sequence). Trimming removed 7 bases at V and 8 bases at J, with 12 bases between. CDR3 amino acids: CSGWKGYEQFF. The CDR3 nucleotides are TGCAGTGGTTGGAAGGGGTATGAGCAGTTCTTC.

In its sample, this clonotype was seen a few times. The chain uses TRBV19 and TRBJ2-1, with D hard to call. V was trimmed by 5 bases and J by 4 bases, leaving 12 bases between them. The CDR3 consists of 14 residues. Germline V CDR1 and CDR2: LNHDA, SQIVND (reference sequence). Here the CDR3 reads CASSLGFKYNEQFF. In DNA, the CDR3 is TGTGCCAGTAGTCTAGGATTTAAATACAATGAGCAGTTCTTC.

This chain links TRBV7-9 with TRBJ2-5, with a tentative D call TRBD1 (6 bases). Germline V CDR1 and CDR2: SEHNR, FQNEAQ (reference sequence). V lost 1 base, J lost 5 bases, and 11 bases lay in between. This CDR3 region has 14 residues. CDR3 nucleotide sequence: TGTGCCAGCAGCTTAGTTGGCCAGGGGGAGACCCAGTACTTC. As protein: CASSLVGQGETQYF.

This chain uses TRBV10-3 with TRBJ2-2; TRBD1 matches at 8 bases. CDR3 length: 13 residues. The germline gives CDR1 ENHRY, CDR2 SYGVKD. Losses at the gene ends were 8 bases for V and 7 bases for J; bases not matched to a gene: 6. CDR3 sequence reads: CAIQTGGGGELFF. The CDR3 DNA follows: TGTGCCATCCAAACAGGGGGAGGCGGGGAGCTGTTTTTT.

This clonotype was recorded at least ten times. V and J are TRBV12-3 or TRBV12-4 and TRBJ1-1, with D tentatively TRBD1 (5 bases). V was trimmed by 8 bases and J by 6 bases, leaving 13 bases between them. This CDR3 has 12 amino acids. As DNA, the CDR3 is TGTGCCAGCGTAAGGGGCGGGCCTGAAGCTTTCTTT. Translation gives CASVRGGPEAFF.

This clonotype turned up a few times. V usage is TRBV20-1 and J usage is TRBJ2-7; D possibly uses TRBD1 or TRBD2 (6 bases each). In germline, CDR1 is DFQATT, CDR2 SNEGSKA (reference sequence). Trimming took 0 bases from V and 3 from J, leaving 12 bases between them. There are 14 residues in the CDR3. This CDR3 is CSARELEGGYEQYF. The DNA of the CDR3 is TGCAGTGCTAGAGAGTTAGAGGGGGGCTACGAGCAGTACTTC.

The chain joins TRBV30 to TRBJ2-7, with D unresolved. Germline V CDR1 and CDR2: GTSNPN, SVGIG (reference sequence). V was pared by 1 base and J by 7 bases, with 14 bases between. The CDR3 contains 13 residues. CDR3 amino acids: CAWSAQHAAEQYF. The CDR3 region has the DNA TGTGCCTGGAGTGCCCAACATGCAGCGGAGCAGTACTTC.

This clonotype was observed many times. The CDR3 loop is CSASIGLDNNEQFF. The CDR3 nucleotides are TGCAGTGCTAGCATCGGGCTAGACAACAATGAGCAGTTCTTC. The V and J genes are TRBV20-1 and TRBJ2-1; no reliable D call. Trimming took 3 bases from V and 5 from J, leaving 14 bases between them. From germline, CDR1 is DFQATT and CDR2 SNEGSKA (reference sequence). This CDR3 is 14 amino acids long.

This clonotype was counted a few times. V usage is TRBV11-2 and J usage is TRBJ2-1; no reliable D call. CDR1 is SGHAT, CDR2 FQNNGV, per germline. Trimming pared 1 base from V and 5 bases from J, leaving 12 bases between. The CDR3 consists of 15 residues. The CDR3 sequence is CASSLVGNPNNEQFF. The CDR3 coding sequence is TGTGCCAGCAGCTTAGTAGGTAACCCAAACAATGAGCAGTTCTTC.

This clonotype was seen a few times. The chain employs TRBV19 and TRBJ1-5; D is unresolved. Trimming stripped 3 bases from V and 10 bases from J, with 10 bases between. CDR3 length equals 12 residues. The germline V gene has CDR1 LNHDA and CDR2 SQIVND (reference sequence). The CDR3 sequence is CASSMGVFPQHF. In nucleotides, the CDR3 is TGTGCCAGTAGTATGGGAGTCTTCCCCCAGCATTTT.

The rearrangement links TRBV7-2 to TRBJ1-1, with D perhaps matching TRBD1 (5 bases). V was trimmed by 5 bases and J by 0 bases, leaving 16 bases between them. Germline assignment: CDR1 SGHTA and CDR2 FQGNSA. CDR3 size: 16 residues. As DNA, the CDR3 is TGTGCCAGCAGCATGGGGGGAAAAGGGGTGAACACTGAAGCTTTCTTT. Translation gives CASSMGGKGVNTEAFF. Based on the CDR3 plus reference TRBV7-2 and TRBJ1-1, the full variable domain is GAGVSQSPSNKVTEKGKDVELRCDPISGHTALYWYRQSLGQGLEFLIYFQGNSAPDKSGLPSDRFSAERTGGSVSTLTIQRTQQEDSAVYLCASSMGGKGVNTEAFFGQGTRLTVV.

The chain uses TRBV6-5 and TRBJ2-1, with D perhaps TRBD2 (6 bases). There are 15 residues in the CDR3. CDR1 and CDR2 (germline): MNHEY, SVGAGI. With 0 bases removed from V and 5 bases from J, the gap between germline ends came to 11 bases. CDR3 sequence reads: CASSYSSGLDNEQFF. The CDR3 region has the DNA TGTGCCAGCAGTTACTCTAGCGGCCTAGACAATGAGCAGTTCTTC.

This clonotype was counted at least ten times. The chain couples TRBV9 to TRBJ2-1, with D unclear. The V gene's germline CDR1 is SGDLS and CDR2 YYNGEE. Trimming took 0 bases from V and 0 from J, leaving 7 bases between them. This CDR3 has 15 residues. The CDR3 DNA follows: TGTGCCAGCAGCGTAGAGGATAGCTCCTACAATGAGCAGTTCTTC. Amino acid sequence: CASSVEDSSYNEQFF.

The rearrangement uses TRBV15 and TRBJ1-5; D gene uncertain. Trimming shortened V by 0 bases and J by 4 bases, and 10 bases separated the two germline ends. Germline lookup yields CDR1 LNHNV and CDR2 YYDKDF (reference sequence). CDR3 length: 15 residues. CDR3 amino acids: CATSRDLGKNQPQHF. The CDR3 DNA sequence: TGTGCCACCAGCAGAGATTTGGGGAAAAATCAGCCCCAGCATTTT.

The gene calls are TRBV7-6 and TRBJ2-1, with D perhaps TRBD1 (6 bases). This CDR3 spans 18 amino acids. The germline V gene encodes CDR1 SGHVS and CDR2 FNYEAQ. Trimming shortened V by 7 bases and J by 0 bases, and 22 bases separated the two germline ends. This CDR3 reads CASNRGPSTGSSYNEQFF. DNA for the CDR3: TGTGCCAGCAACCGAGGCCCGAGTACAGGGAGCTCCTACAATGAGCAGTTCTTC.

This rearrangement joins TRBV4-3 to TRBJ2-3; D possibly corresponds to TRBD2 (6 bases). V was shortened by 0 bases and J by 4 bases, with 11 bases between the two germline ends. Germline loops: CDR1 LGHNA, CDR2 YSLEER. The CDR3 length is 15 residues. Here the CDR3 DNA reads TGCGCCAGCAGCCAAGACGGGGGAGGCTCAGATACGCAGTATTTT. This translates into CASSQDGGGSDTQYF.

The table lists this clonotype with a few counts. The V and J genes are TRBV10-3 and TRBJ2-7; D unclear. CDR1 is ENHRY, CDR2 SYGVKD, per germline. The CDR3 sequence is 14 residues long. V was trimmed by 0 bases and J by 2 bases, leaving 8 bases between them. CDR3 sequence: CAISESSAAYEQYF. The CDR3 nucleotides read TGTGCCATCAGTGAGTCGAGCGCAGCCTACGAGCAGTACTTC.

Ten or more counts support this clonotype. The chain combines TRBV15 with TRBJ2-4; D is unresolved. This CDR3 region has 15 residues. V was clipped by 5 bases and J by 8 bases, with 19 bases between them. Germline V gives CDR1 LNHNV, CDR2 YYDKDF (reference sequence). The CDR3 region has the DNA TGTGCCACCAGCGGAGCCGGTGGTGAGAAGGACATTCAGTACTTC. Residues: CATSGAGGEKDIQYF. The whole variable domain, remainder taken from reference TRBV15 and TRBJ2-4, is DAMVIQNPRYQVTQFGKPVTLSCSQTLNHNVMYWYQQKSSQAPKLLFHYYDKDFNNEADTPDNFQSRRPNTSFCFLDIRSPGLGDTAMYLCATSGAGGEKDIQYFGAGTRLSVL.

This clonotype was seen only a few times. V and J are TRBV6-5 and TRBJ2-2; no clear D. V shed 7 bases and J shed 6 bases, with 9 bases lying between them. This CDR3 comprises 12 residues. Germline CDR1 MNHEY, CDR2 SVGAGI. CDR3 sequence reads: CASTTPPGELFF. CDR3 DNA: TGTGCCAGCACCACCCCCCCCGGGGAGCTGTTTTTT.

In the case of this clonotype: Compared with germline, one end of the junction differs, possibly owing to a read error. The rearrangement joins TRBV3-1 to TRBJ1-2, with D perhaps matching TRBD1 (5 bases). Germline CDR1 reads LGHDT; CDR2 reads YNNKEL (reference sequence). This CDR3 is built from 11 residues. CDR3 in DNA: TGTGCCAGCAGCCTAGGGACGGATAGGGCCTTC. This gives the protein CASSLGTDRAF.

The chain recombines TRBV25-1 with TRBJ2-7, with D uncertain. V lost 4 bases and J 3 bases, leaving 4 bases between the germline ends. The CDR3 extends over 11 amino acids. Germline loops: CDR1 MGHDK, CDR2 SYGVNS. CDR3 coding DNA: TGTGCCAGCAGTGTCAACTACGAGCAGTACTTC. It yields the protein CASSVNYEQYF.

This clonotype occurred a few times. This chain joins TRBV6-1 and TRBJ2-7, with D perhaps TRBD2 (5 bases). Trimming removed 0 bases at V and 0 bases at J, with 15 bases between. The CDR3 has 17 residues. Germline CDR1 is MNHNS and CDR2 is SASEGT. CDR3 coding DNA: TGTGCCAGCAGTGAAGCGCCTATAGAGGGAAACTCCTACGAGCAGTACTTC. It codes for CASSEAPIEGNSYEQYF.

About this clonotype: The junction departs from the called germline gene at one end, perhaps through a read error. The chain is built from TRBV10-3 and TRBJ2-3; the D gene is possibly TRBD1 (6 bases). Per the germline V gene, CDR1 is ENHRY and CDR2 is SYGVKD. CDR3 length equals 17 residues. The CDR3 protein is CDISDFTGQGKWNTQYF. In DNA, the CDR3 is TGTGACATCAGTGATTTTACGGGTCAGGGGAAGTGGAATACGCAGTATTTT.

This clonotype has just one count. The chain has TRBV27 and TRBJ2-1, with 10 bases aligning to TRBD1. The V gene end was trimmed by 3 bases and the J gene end by 8 bases; junction bases not matched to a gene: 7. The CDR3 sequence is 15 residues long. Germline V lookup: CDR1 MNHEY, CDR2 SMNVEV (reference sequence). The CDR3 loop reads CASSFPGTGVYEQFF. The CDR3 region has the DNA TGTGCCAGCAGTTTTCCCGGGACAGGGGTATATGAGCAGTTCTTC.

This clonotype was found a few times. The CDR3 loop reads CASSPVEAGELFF. The CDR3 DNA follows: TGTGCCAGCAGTCCCGTAGAAGCCGGGGAGCTGTTTTTT. V is TRBV12-3 or TRBV12-4 and J is TRBJ2-2; D is ambiguous. V was pared by 5 bases and J by 6 bases, with 10 bases between. The CDR3 extends over 13 amino acids.

This clonotype has ten or more counts. This sequence joins TRBV7-2 and TRBJ2-1, with TRBD2 matching 12 bases. The CDR3 is 15 amino acids. Germline V lookup: CDR1 SGHTA, CDR2 FQGNSA. V lost 2 bases and J lost 6; bases outside the gene matches: 2. Here the CDR3 reads CASSLLAGGGNEQFF. CDR3 sequence (DNA): TGTGCCAGCAGCTTACTAGCGGGAGGGGGCAATGAGCAGTTCTTC.